This T cell receptor beta chain was identified during a study of shared clonotypes between healthy human individuals. Study-wide results and caveats: Clonotypes shared by all four donors outscored non-shared clonotypes in generation probability. There were few donors, and this limited the genetic and exposure-history diversity represented. The naive CD4 repertoires of several donors were compared, and around 5% of clonotypes were shared.

The naive CD8 population came from CD45RO-negative cells selected for CCR7, without terminally differentiated effector memory CD45RA+ cells. Under the authors' procedure: ImmunoSEQ only sent back junction sequences with no quality scores, so filtering was done differently. Clones were read by immunoSEQ multiplex PCR, and TCRdb kept only the in-frame ones, dropping some. Clone size and the V and J calls come from that table; the DNA yielded D and trimming. The top ten hold 1.2% of the sample, which has some 1,900,000 clones, about 95% seen once. A word on this clone: Its antigen is not identified.

The TCR originated in a man aged 18 to 30 in good health. The sample consisted of naive CD8+ T cells sorted from blood.

The CDR3 spells CASSPSGGAGQYF. DNA of the CDR3: TGTGCCAGCAGCCCCTCCGGAGGGGCGGGACAGTACTTC. V and J are TRBV7-6 and TRBJ2-4; tentatively, D is TRBD2 (6 bases). Germline V gives CDR1 SGHVS, CDR2 FNYEAQ. V shed 5 bases and J shed 13 bases, with 18 bases lying between them. The CDR3 is 13 amino acids.